A single sample gave rise to the 14 T cell receptor beta chains below, sequenced in a study of PD-L1 blockade in urothelial cancer. Assay used: immunoSEQ multiplex PCR; TCRdb lists only in-frame clones, some missing. The table includes approximately 50,000 clones, around nine tenths detected once. Described time point: peripheral blood 6 weeks after treatment start. The material was PBMCs, obtained around atezolizumab (anti-PD-L1) treatment. Source of these receptors: a man between 60 and 70 years old with urothelial cancer.

V usage is TRBV11-2 and J usage is TRBJ2-3, with 10 bases fitting TRBD1. The CDR3 contains 15 residues. Germline CDR1 is SGHAT and CDR2 is FQNNGV. With V trimmed by 5 bases and J by 3 bases, 5 bases remained unmatched. The chain's CDR3 is CASSLTGGATDTQYF. DNA for the CDR3: TGTGCCAGCAGCCTGACAGGGGGCGCGACAGATACGCAGTATTTT.

The V call is TRBV7-9, the J call TRBJ2-2, with D perhaps TRBD2 (6 bases). V gave up 2 bases and J gave up 1 base, with 14 bases separating them. The V gene's germline CDR1 is SEHNR and CDR2 FQNEAQ (reference sequence). This CDR3 spans 17 amino acids. The DNA for the CDR3 is TGTGCCAGCAGCTTAAATTGGGTAGCGGAGAACACCGGGGAGCTGTTTTTT. It codes for CASSLNWVAENTGELFF. Drawing the rest from reference TRBV7-9 and TRBJ2-2, the complete variable domain is DTGVSQNPRHKITKRGQNVTFRCDPISEHNRLYWYRQTLGQGPEFLTYFQNEAQLEKSRLLSDRFSAERPKGSFSTLEIQRTEQGDSAMYLCASSLNWVAENTGELFFGEGSRLTVL.

The chain recombines TRBV11-3 with TRBJ1-1, with a possible D match to TRBD1 (6 bases). V was cut by 4 bases and J by 1 base, with 7 bases left in between. CDR1 and CDR2 (germline): SGHNT, YENEEA. The CDR3 runs to 13 residues. CDR3 sequence: CASSWGQNTEAFF. As DNA, the CDR3 is TGTGCCAGCAGCTGGGGACAGAACACTGAAGCTTTCTTT.

Turning to this clone: An end of the junction does not agree with germline; a read error may underlie this. CDR3: CSAIRAGGHTVTQYF. CDR3 sequence (DNA): TGCAGCGCTATCCGCGCGGGGGGGCACACAGTTACGCAGTATTTT. This chain uses TRBV29-1 with TRBJ2-3; 9 nucleotides agree with TRBD2. CDR1 and CDR2 (germline): SQVTM, ANQGSEA. The CDR3 extends over 15 amino acids.

The chain joins TRBV10-3 to TRBJ1-2, with 11 nucleotides matching TRBD1. J gave up 7 bases and V 5 bases, and 6 bases lay outside the gene matches. This CDR3 has 14 residues. The germline gives CDR1 ENHRY, CDR2 SYGVKD. The CDR3 DNA sequence: TGTGCCATCAGTTCGGGACAGGGGGTGAGTGGCTACACCTTC. This translates into CAISSGQGVSGYTF.

The V call is TRBV5-1, the J call TRBJ2-7; D possibly corresponds to TRBD2 (5 bases). Germline V gene lookup returns CDR1 SGHRS and CDR2 YFSETQ. There are 14 residues in the CDR3. V shed 3 bases and J shed 1 base, with 11 bases lying between them. The CDR3 coding sequence is TGCGCCAGCAGCTGGCGGGCGGGTTCCTACGAGCAGTACTTC. Amino acid sequence: CASSWRAGSYEQYF.

The chain joins TRBV5-4 to TRBJ2-3; weak D call: TRBD2 (7 bases). Germline assignment: CDR1 SGHNT and CDR2 YYREEE (reference sequence). V was pared by 2 bases and J by 1 base, with 14 bases between. The length of the CDR3 is 16 residues. In nucleotides, the CDR3 is TGTGCCAGCAGCTTAGGAGGGGGGGCTCGCACAGATACGCAGTATTTT. Amino acid sequence: CASSLGGGARTDTQYF.

This chain uses TRBV28 with TRBJ2-3; D ambiguous. The CDR3 length is 13 residues. Trimming took 1 base from V and 0 from J, leaving 2 bases between them. CDR1 is MDHEN, CDR2 SYDVKM, per germline. The CDR3 nucleotides read TGTGCCAGCAGTTTATCTAGCACAGATACGCAGTATTTT. It is translated as CASSLSSTDTQYF. Full variable domain (outside the CDR3, taken from reference TRBV28 and TRBJ2-3): DVKVTQSSRYLVKRTGEKVFLECVQDMDHENMFWYRQDPGLGLRLIYFSYDVKMKEKGDIPEGYSVSREKKERFSLILESASTNQTSMYLCASSLSSTDTQYFGPGTRLTVL.

The J gene is TRBJ2-1, the V gene TRBV7-2; 10 bases map to TRBD2. Germline loops: CDR1 SGHTA, CDR2 FQGNSA. CDR3 length equals 14 residues. V lost 8 bases to trimming and J lost 3 bases; unmatched junction nucleotides: 4. CDR3 DNA: TGTGCCAGCCGAACTAGCGGGGACTACAATGAGCAGTTCTTC. Its protein is CASRTSGDYNEQFF.

The chain is built from TRBV11-2 and TRBJ2-7; TRBD2 aligns across 11 bases. The CDR3 has 15 residues. With V trimmed by 6 bases and J by 1 base, 5 bases remained unmatched. Germline V lookup: CDR1 SGHAT, CDR2 FQNNGV. DNA for the CDR3: TGTGCCAGCAGGCACCCTAGCGGGAGGTCCTACGAGCAGTACTTC. Its protein product is CASRHPSGRSYEQYF.

The V gene is TRBV6-6, the J gene TRBJ1-5, with 7 positions matching TRBD1. Looked up from germline, CDR1 is MNHNY and CDR2 is SVGAGI (reference sequence). The CDR3 is 13 residues long. The trim removed 5 bases at V and 5 bases at J, leaving 3 bases unmatched. CDR3: CASSGGGYQPQHF. CDR3 coding DNA: TGTGCCAGCAGTGGAGGGGGCTATCAGCCCCAGCATTTT.

The V and J genes are TRBV7-2 and TRBJ2-7; the D gene is possibly TRBD1 (6 bases). The CDR3 is made up of 16 amino acids. Germline V CDR1 and CDR2: SGHTA, FQGNSA. With 1 base removed from V and 2 bases from J, the gap between germline ends came to 15 bases. The CDR3 reads CASSLDLRDMAYEQYF. The CDR3 bases are TGTGCCAGCAGCTTAGATCTTCGGGACATGGCCTACGAGCAGTACTTC.

This clone was counted between two and nine times. V is TRBV13 and J is TRBJ1-1, with D tentatively TRBD1 (6 bases). V was trimmed by 0 bases and J by 4 bases, leaving 12 bases between them. Per the germline V gene, CDR1 is PRHDT and CDR2 is FYEKMQ (reference sequence). The CDR3 runs to 15 residues. The CDR3, as DNA: TGTGCCAGCAGCTTAGGACAGGGCGGTGGCACTGAAGCTTTCTTT. The encoded protein is CASSLGQGGGTEAFF.

The rearrangement uses TRBV28 and TRBJ1-4; possible D gene TRBD1, 6 bases. Germline-derived CDR1 and CDR2 are MDHEN and SYDVKM. V was cut by 6 bases and J by 6 bases, with 20 bases left in between. The CDR3 contains 16 residues. The CDR3 here is CASSSTRGGGYEKLFF. The CDR3 nucleotides are TGTGCCAGCAGCTCAACTAGGGGGGGCGGATATGAAAAACTGTTTTTT.